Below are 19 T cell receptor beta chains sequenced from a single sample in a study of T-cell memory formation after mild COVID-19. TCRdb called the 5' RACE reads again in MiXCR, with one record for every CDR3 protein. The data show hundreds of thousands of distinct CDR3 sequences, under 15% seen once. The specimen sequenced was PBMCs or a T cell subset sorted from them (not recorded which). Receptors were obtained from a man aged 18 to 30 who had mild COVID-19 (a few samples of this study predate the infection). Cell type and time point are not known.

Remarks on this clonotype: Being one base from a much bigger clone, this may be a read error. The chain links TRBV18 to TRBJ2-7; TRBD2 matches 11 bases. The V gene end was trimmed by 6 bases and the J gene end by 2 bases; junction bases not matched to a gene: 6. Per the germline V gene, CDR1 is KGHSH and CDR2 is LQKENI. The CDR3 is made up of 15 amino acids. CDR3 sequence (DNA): TGTGCCAGCTCGCACCCGGGACTAGCGGCCTACGAGCAGTACTTC. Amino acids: CASSHPGLAAYEQYF. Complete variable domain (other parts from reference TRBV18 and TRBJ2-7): NAGVMQNPRHLVRRRGQEARLRCSPMKGHSHVYWYRQLPEEGLKFMVYLQKENIIDESGMPKERFSAEFPKEGPSILRIQQVVRGDSAAYFCASSHPGLAAYEQYFGPGTRLTVT.

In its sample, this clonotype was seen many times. The CDR3 DNA reads as TGTGCCAGCAGTGAGGGTATCGCAAATACGCAGTATTTT. Protein product: CASSEGIANTQYF. This chain joins TRBV6-1 and TRBJ2-3, with D unresolved. Per germline, CDR1 MNHNS and CDR2 SASEGT. V was trimmed by 3 bases and J by 7 bases, leaving 11 bases between them. This CDR3 is 13 amino acids long.

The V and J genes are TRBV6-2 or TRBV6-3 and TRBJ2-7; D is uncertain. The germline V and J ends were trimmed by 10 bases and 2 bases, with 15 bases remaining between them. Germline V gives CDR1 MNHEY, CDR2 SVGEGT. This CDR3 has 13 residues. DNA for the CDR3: TGTGCCACGCAACGAGGCGGACCCTACGAGCAGTACTTC. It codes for CATQRGGPYEQYF.

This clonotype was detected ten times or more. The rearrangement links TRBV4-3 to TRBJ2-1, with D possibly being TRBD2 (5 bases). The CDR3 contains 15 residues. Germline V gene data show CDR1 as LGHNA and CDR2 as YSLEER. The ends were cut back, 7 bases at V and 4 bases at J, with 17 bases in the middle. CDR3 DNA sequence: TGCGCCAGCAAGGAATCCCTAGCAGTGTACAATGAGCAGTTCTTC. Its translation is CASKESLAVYNEQFF.

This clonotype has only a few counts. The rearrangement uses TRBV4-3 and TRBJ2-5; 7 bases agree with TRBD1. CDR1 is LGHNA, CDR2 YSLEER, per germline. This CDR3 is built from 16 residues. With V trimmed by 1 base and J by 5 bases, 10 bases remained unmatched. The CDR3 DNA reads TGCGCCAGCAGCCAAGGGGTAGGGGGCAGTCAGGAGACCCAGTACTTC. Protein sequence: CASSQGVGGSQETQYF.

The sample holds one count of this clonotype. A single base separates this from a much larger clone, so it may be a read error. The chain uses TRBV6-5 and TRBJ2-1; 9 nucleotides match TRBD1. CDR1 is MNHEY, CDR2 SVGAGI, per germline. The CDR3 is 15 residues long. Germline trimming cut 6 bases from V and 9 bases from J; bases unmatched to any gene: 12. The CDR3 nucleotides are TGTGCCAGCAGCCCACGCGGGACAGGGCATAGTGAGCAGTTCTTC. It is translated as CASSPRGTGHSEQFF.

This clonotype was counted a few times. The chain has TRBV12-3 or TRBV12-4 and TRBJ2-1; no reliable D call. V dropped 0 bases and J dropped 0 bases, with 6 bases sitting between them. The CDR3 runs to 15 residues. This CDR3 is CASSLASRSYNEQFF. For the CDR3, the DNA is TGTGCCAGCAGTTTAGCGAGTCGCTCCTACAATGAGCAGTTCTTC.

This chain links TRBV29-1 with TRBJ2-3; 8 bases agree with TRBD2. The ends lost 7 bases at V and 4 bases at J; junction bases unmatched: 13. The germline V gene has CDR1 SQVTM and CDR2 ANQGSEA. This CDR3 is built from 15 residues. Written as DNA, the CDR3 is TGCAGCGCCTCCCCTAGCGGGCGTGACGCAGATACGCAGTATTTT. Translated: CSASPSGRDADTQYF.

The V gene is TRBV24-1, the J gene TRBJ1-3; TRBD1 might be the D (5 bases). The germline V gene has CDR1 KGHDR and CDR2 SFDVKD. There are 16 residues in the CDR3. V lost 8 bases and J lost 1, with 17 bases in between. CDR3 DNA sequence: TGTGCCACCACCGAGAGCGGGGGACGGTCTGGAAACACCATATATTTT. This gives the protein CATTESGGRSGNTIYF.

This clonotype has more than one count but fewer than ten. Written as DNA, the CDR3 is TGTGCCAGCAGGGAGCGGCTAGCGGGGGGCGGGGAGCTGTTTTTT. Translated: CASRERLAGGGELFF. The gene calls are TRBV12-3 or TRBV12-4 and TRBJ2-2; 11 bases match TRBD2. The CDR3 contains 15 residues. Trimming at V came to 6 bases and at J to 7 bases, leaving 7 bases not matched to a gene.

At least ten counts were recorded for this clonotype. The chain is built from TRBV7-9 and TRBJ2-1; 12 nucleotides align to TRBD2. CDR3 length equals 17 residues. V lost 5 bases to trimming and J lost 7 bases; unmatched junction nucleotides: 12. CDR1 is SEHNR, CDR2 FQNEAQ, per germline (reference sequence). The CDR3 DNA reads TGTGCCAGCAGCGCGACTAGCGGGGGCCCTAAGGGGAATGAGCAGTTCTTC. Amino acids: CASSATSGGPKGNEQFF.

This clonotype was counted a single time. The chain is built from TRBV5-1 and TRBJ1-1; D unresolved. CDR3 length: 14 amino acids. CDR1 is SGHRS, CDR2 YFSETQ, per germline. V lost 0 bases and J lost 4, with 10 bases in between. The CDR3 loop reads CASSLGTTATEAFF. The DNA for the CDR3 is TGCGCCAGCAGCTTGGGGACTACCGCCACTGAAGCTTTCTTT.

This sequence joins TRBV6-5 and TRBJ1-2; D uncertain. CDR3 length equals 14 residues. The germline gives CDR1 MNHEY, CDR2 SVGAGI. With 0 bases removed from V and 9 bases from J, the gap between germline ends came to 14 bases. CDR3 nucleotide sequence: TGTGCCAGCAGTTACTCGTGGAGCCGTGATAGCTACACCTTC. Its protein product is CASSYSWSRDSYTF.

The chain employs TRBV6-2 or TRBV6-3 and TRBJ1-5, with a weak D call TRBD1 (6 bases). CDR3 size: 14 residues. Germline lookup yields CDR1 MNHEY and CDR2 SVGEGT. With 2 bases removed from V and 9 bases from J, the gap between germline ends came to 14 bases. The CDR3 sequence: CASSYGRGLRPQHF. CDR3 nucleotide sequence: TGTGCCAGCAGTTACGGAAGGGGGTTGAGGCCCCAGCATTTT.

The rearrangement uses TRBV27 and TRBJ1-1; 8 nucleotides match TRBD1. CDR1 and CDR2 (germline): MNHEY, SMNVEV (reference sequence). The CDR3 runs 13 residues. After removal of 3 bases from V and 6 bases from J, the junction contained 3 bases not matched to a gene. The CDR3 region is CASSLSGQAEAFF. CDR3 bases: TGTGCCAGCAGTTTGTCGGGACAGGCTGAAGCTTTCTTT.

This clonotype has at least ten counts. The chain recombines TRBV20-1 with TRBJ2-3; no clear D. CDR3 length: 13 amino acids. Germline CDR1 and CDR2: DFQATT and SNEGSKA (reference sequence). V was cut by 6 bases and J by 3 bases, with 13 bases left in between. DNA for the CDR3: TGCAGTGCCGACGAACGAGGAACAGATACGCAGTATTTT. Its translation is CSADERGTDTQYF.

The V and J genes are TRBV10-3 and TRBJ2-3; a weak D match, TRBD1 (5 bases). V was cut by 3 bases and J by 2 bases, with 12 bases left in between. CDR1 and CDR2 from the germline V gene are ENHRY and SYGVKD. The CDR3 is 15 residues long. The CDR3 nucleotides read TGTGCCATCAGTGACAGGGCGAGACTCACAGATACGCAGTATTTT. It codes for CAISDRARLTDTQYF.

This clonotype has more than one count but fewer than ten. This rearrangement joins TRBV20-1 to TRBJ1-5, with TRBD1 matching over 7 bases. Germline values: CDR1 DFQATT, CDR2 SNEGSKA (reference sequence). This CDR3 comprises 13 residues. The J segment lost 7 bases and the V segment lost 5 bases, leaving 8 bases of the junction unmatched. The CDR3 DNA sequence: TGCAGTGCTTACAGGGGTTCGGGACAGCCCCAGCATTTT. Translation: CSAYRGSGQPQHF.

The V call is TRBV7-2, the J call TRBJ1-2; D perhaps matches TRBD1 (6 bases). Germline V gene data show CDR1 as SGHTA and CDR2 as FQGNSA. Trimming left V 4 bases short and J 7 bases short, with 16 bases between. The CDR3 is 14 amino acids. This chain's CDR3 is CASSSGRGGFGYTF. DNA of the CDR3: TGTGCCAGCAGCTCCGGGAGAGGGGGATTTGGCTACACCTTC.